These 15 T cell receptor beta chains originate from one sample sequenced in a study of CD8+CD57+ T cells in acquired aplastic anemia (dated 2018 in TCRdb). The patients picked for sequencing were ones in whom flow cytometry had shown an expansion of CD8+CD57+ cells. Instrument used: Illumina HiSeq 2000. Genomic DNA served as template for TCR beta VDJ combination and CDR3 sequence profiling. The raw public data were reprocessed by TCRdb itself: fastp quality trimming at Q25, MiXCR clonotype calling, in-frame beta chains only. Each CDR3 protein gets just one entry, which takes the most common genes and DNA from the rows behind it. The sample contains around 500,000 distinct CDR3 sequences, around 30% of them found a single time. The ten top clones hold 0.8% to 0.85% of the sample. Sequenced: sorted CD4+, CD8+, or CD8+CD57+ T cells (not recorded which) from PBMCs. Receptors were obtained from a human donor with aplastic anemia.

For the CDR3, the DNA is TGTGCCAGCATCCAAGGGGGAGGTCTGGGTGAAGGGAATTCACCCCTCCACTTT. Translated, it gives CASIQGGGLGEGNSPLHF. The chain employs TRBV6-1 and TRBJ1-6, with D perhaps matching TRBD1 (6 bases). The CDR3 totals 18 residues. CDR1 is MNHNS, CDR2 SASEGT, per germline. V dropped 7 bases and J dropped 7 bases, with 26 bases sitting between them.

There are many counts of this clonotype. This rearrangement joins TRBV10-3 to TRBJ1-4; D is ambiguous. The CDR3 covers 16 residues. CDR1 is ENHRY and CDR2 is SYGVKD in the germline V gene. With 0 bases removed from V and 4 bases from J, the gap between germline ends came to 12 bases. CDR3 protein: CAISESLSKVNEKLFF. The DNA of the CDR3 is TGTGCCATCAGTGAGTCTTTAAGTAAGGTTAATGAAAAACTGTTTTTT.

On this clonotype: The germline gene is not matched at one end of the junction; a read error may be the cause. V is TRBV10-3 and J is TRBJ2-1; D is tentatively TRBD1 or TRBD2 (5 bases each). The CDR3 length is 15 residues. Germline V gene sequence: CDR1 ENHRY, CDR2 SYGVKD. CDR3: CASSGNPGPLNEQFF. The CDR3 coding sequence is TGTGCCAGCAGTGGGAACCCGGGACCTCTCAATGAGCAGTTCTTC.

This clonotype came up many times. The chain joins TRBV6-1 to TRBJ1-6, with no clear D. CDR1 and CDR2 from the germline V gene are MNHNS and SASEGT. V lost 4 bases and J 7 bases, leaving 5 bases between the germline ends. The CDR3 has 12 amino acids. This CDR3 is CASSGGNSPLHF. DNA of the CDR3: TGTGCCAGCAGTGGTGGGAATTCACCCCTCCACTTT.

Comments on this clonotype: The DNA is omitted, as the CDR3 cannot be located on it reliably, and the CDR3 follows TCRdb's listing. The V and J genes are TRBV20-1 and TRBJ1-2; the D call in the table, TRBD1, was not verified against the DNA. The CDR3 is 18 amino acids in total, end residues counted. CDR1 is DFQATT, CDR2 SNEGSKA, per germline (reference sequence). CDR3 residues: CSTSVPADSRGGHYGYTF.

This clonotype was seen more than once but under ten times. The V call is TRBV7-2, the J call TRBJ1-3; D not certain. Germline V CDR1 and CDR2: SGHTA, FQGNSA. V was shortened by 0 bases and J by 4 bases, with 13 bases between the two germline ends. There are 16 residues in the CDR3. The CDR3 DNA is TGTGCCAGCAGCTTAGCGGGCTCGGACTTCGGAAACACCATATATTTT. Translated, it gives CASSLAGSDFGNTIYF.

There are many counts of this clonotype. The V gene is TRBV7-6, the J gene TRBJ2-7; TRBD2 matches at 8 bases. Germline V CDR1 and CDR2: SGHVS, FNYEAQ. The J segment lost 5 bases and the V segment lost 2 bases, leaving 11 bases of the junction unmatched. The CDR3 runs to 16 residues. CDR3: CASSLFAAGDVHEQYF. The CDR3 coding sequence is TGTGCCAGCAGCTTATTCGCAGCGGGAGATGTCCACGAGCAGTACTTC. The whole variable domain, remainder taken from reference TRBV7-6 and TRBJ2-7, is GAGVSQSPRYKVTKRGQDVALRCDPISGHVSLYWYRQALGQGPEFLTYFNYEAQQDKSGLPNDRFSAERPEGSISTLTIQRTEQRDSAMYRCASSLFAAGDVHEQYFGPGTRLTVT.

This chain links TRBV5-1 with TRBJ1-1; D is unresolved. V lost 1 base and J 11 bases, leaving 12 bases between the germline ends. Germline CDR1 reads SGHRS; CDR2 reads YFSETQ. The CDR3 is 12 amino acids. The CDR3 protein is CASSLPGRTAFF. DNA for the CDR3: TGCGCCAGCAGCTTGCCGGGGAGGACGGCTTTCTTT.

V usage is TRBV20-1 and J usage is TRBJ1-1; D ambiguous. The germline V gene encodes CDR1 DFQATT and CDR2 SNEGSKA (reference sequence). Trimming left V 6 bases short and J 4 bases short, with 15 bases between. The CDR3 covers 13 residues. CDR3 loop: CSASKPGITEAFF. Here the CDR3 DNA reads TGCAGTGCAAGCAAACCGGGAATCACTGAAGCTTTCTTT.

The chain links TRBV19 to TRBJ2-7; TRBD1 matches 7 bases. The germline gives CDR1 LNHDA, CDR2 SQIVND (reference sequence). V shed 6 bases, J shed 6 bases, and the junction held 5 bases outside the gene matches. The CDR3 is made up of 12 amino acids. The CDR3 sequence is CASSRTGAEQYF. CDR3 sequence (DNA): TGTGCCAGTAGCCGCACAGGGGCCGAGCAGTACTTC.

V usage is TRBV10-1 and J usage is TRBJ2-7; TRBD1 matches at 11 bases. CDR3 size: 19 residues. CDR1 WNHNN and CDR2 SYGVQD come from the germline V gene (reference sequence). The junction had 10 bases not matched to a gene; V was cut back by 0 bases and J by 0 bases. The CDR3 region is CASSESTGTGGPSSYEQYF. For the CDR3, the DNA is TGCGCCAGCAGTGAGTCGACCGGGACAGGGGGACCCAGCTCCTACGAGCAGTACTTC.

Remarks on this clonotype: It may be a read error: a sequence one base away is much more abundant. The chain employs TRBV7-3 and TRBJ1-5, with TRBD1 matching 8 bases. CDR3 length: 16 amino acids. In germline, CDR1 is SGHTA, CDR2 FQGTGA. This CDR3 reads CASRLAGQGAGGPQHF. CDR3 coding DNA: TGTGCCAGCCGCTTAGCAGGTCAGGGGGCGGGAGGGCCCCAGCATTTT.

The chain employs TRBV29-1 and TRBJ2-5; 8 bases align to TRBD1. With 8 bases clipped from V and 5 bases from J, the junction kept 4 bases outside the gene matches. Germline CDR1 and CDR2: SQVTM and ANQGSEA. CDR3 length equals 11 residues. CDR3 sequence reads: CSLGDRETQYF. The CDR3 nucleotides read TGCAGCTTAGGGGACAGGGAGACCCAGTACTTC.

This clonotype was detected only a few times. The CDR3 loop reads CASSLKQSTDTQYF. CDR3 bases: TGTGCCAGCAGCTTAAAACAGAGCACAGATACGCAGTATTTT. The rearrangement links TRBV11-2 to TRBJ2-3; no definite D call. Germline values: CDR1 SGHAT, CDR2 FQNNGV. The CDR3 has 14 residues. V was shortened by 2 bases and J by 0 bases, with 6 bases between the two germline ends. Full variable domain (outside the CDR3, taken from reference TRBV11-2 and TRBJ2-3): EAGVAQSPRYKIIEKRQSVAFWCNPISGHATLYWYQQILGQGPKLLIQFQNNGVVDDSQLPKDRFSAERLKGVDSTLKIQPAKLEDSAVYLCASSLKQSTDTQYFGPGTRLTVL.

CDR3 region: CASSLVAALTQYF. The CDR3 DNA follows: TGTGCCAGCAGTTTAGTAGCGGCTTTGACCCAGTACTTC. The chain has TRBV2 and TRBJ2-5; D is possibly TRBD2 (6 bases). This CDR3 comprises 13 residues. Germline V gene sequence: CDR1 SNHLY, CDR2 FYNNEI. V dropped 5 bases and J dropped 7 bases, with 14 bases sitting between them.